This entry lists 8 T cell receptor beta chains sequenced from one sample in a study of CD8 T cells in Susac syndrome. Reverse transcription of roughly 0.45 to 1 ug RNA used random hexamers. TCRdb recomputed calls from the immunoSEQ multiplex PCR reads with MiXCR, one row per CDR3 protein. The sample records roughly 160,000 distinct CDR3 sequences, about 96% being singletons. The sequenced material came from CD4+ T cells from PBMCs. All receptors derive from a human donor with Susac syndrome.

The rearrangement links TRBV2 to TRBJ1-5; D may be TRBD1 (6 bases). The germline V and J ends were trimmed by 3 bases and 3 bases, with 9 bases remaining between them. CDR1 and CDR2 (germline): SNHLY, FYNNEI. This CDR3 spans 14 amino acids. CDR3 loop: CASSDQGYNQPQHF. CDR3 in DNA: TGTGCCAGCAGTGACCAGGGGTACAATCAGCCCCAGCATTTT.

The sample holds one count of this clonotype. The rearrangement uses TRBV15 and TRBJ1-2; 8 nucleotides align to TRBD1. V was pared by 3 bases and J by 3 bases, with 3 bases of the junction left unmatched. The CDR3 length is 14 residues. CDR1 is LNHNV and CDR2 is YYDKDF in the germline V gene (reference sequence). CDR3 nucleotide sequence: TGTGCCACCAGCAGGGACAGGGTGGACTATGGCTACACCTTC. It specifies CATSRDRVDYGYTF.

CDR3 protein: CACSAAASRETQYF. The CDR3 DNA reads as TGTGCCTGTAGCGCGGCAGCGTCGCGAGAGACCCAGTACTTC. The gene calls are TRBV30 and TRBJ2-5, with D perhaps TRBD2 (5 bases). The V end lost 6 bases, the J end lost 4 bases, and 18 bases lay between the germline ends. Germline V gene lookup returns CDR1 GTSNPN and CDR2 SVGIG (reference sequence). The length of the CDR3 is 14 residues. Variable domain in full (rest from reference TRBV30 and TRBJ2-5): SQTIHQWPATLVQPVGSPLSLECTVEGTSNPNLYWYRQAAGRGLQLLFYSVGIGQISSEVPQNLSASRPQDRQFILSSKKLLLSDSGFYLCACSAAASRETQYFGPGTRLLVL.

The chain links TRBV27 to TRBJ1-3; D may be TRBD1 (6 bases). The ends were cut back, 3 bases at V and 7 bases at J, with 10 bases in the middle. The CDR3 length is 13 residues. Germline V gene data show CDR1 as MNHEY and CDR2 as SMNVEV (reference sequence). The CDR3 DNA reads TGTGCCAGCAGTTTTGGTCAGGGGAACACCATATATTTT. Translated, it gives CASSFGQGNTIYF.

The chain joins TRBV30 to TRBJ2-1; D remains ambiguous. Trimming took 2 bases from V and 5 from J, leaving 4 bases between them. The CDR3 has 11 residues. Germline V lookup: CDR1 GTSNPN, CDR2 SVGIG (reference sequence). CDR3 in amino acids: CAWSFNNEQFF. The CDR3 DNA follows: TGTGCCTGGAGTTTTAACAATGAGCAGTTCTTC.

The chain joins TRBV11-2 to TRBJ2-1; D remains ambiguous. CDR1 is SGHAT, CDR2 FQNNGV, per germline. V was trimmed by 5 bases and J by 6 bases, leaving 26 bases between them. This CDR3 has 18 residues. The CDR3 sequence: CASSRDRASIGVGNEQFF. DNA for the CDR3: TGTGCCAGCAGCCGCGATAGGGCGTCGATAGGCGTTGGCAATGAGCAGTTCTTC.

V usage is TRBV7-9 and J usage is TRBJ1-1; D is undetermined. CDR3 length: 11 amino acids. Trimming left V 3 bases short and J 4 bases short, with 3 bases between. Germline V lookup: CDR1 SEHNR, CDR2 FQNEAQ (reference sequence). Written as DNA, the CDR3 is TGTGCCAGCAGCTTGCCCACTGAAGCTTTCTTT. Residues: CASSLPTEAFF.

V gene TRBV30 combines with J gene TRBJ2-7; 9 bases match TRBD2. The J segment lost 6 bases and the V segment lost 0 bases, leaving 15 bases of the junction unmatched. The germline V gene encodes CDR1 GTSNPN and CDR2 SVGIG (reference sequence). This CDR3 spans 17 amino acids. The CDR3 DNA reads as TGTGCCTGGAGTGTACCCCGGGCTAGCGGGAAGGATGGCGAGCAGTACTTC. Residues: CAWSVPRASGKDGEQYF. The full variable domain, its missing parts supplied by reference TRBV30 and TRBJ2-7, is SQTIHQWPATLVQPVGSPLSLECTVEGTSNPNLYWYRQAAGRGLQLLFYSVGIGQISSEVPQNLSASRPQDRQFILSSKKLLLSDSGFYLCAWSVPRASGKDGEQYFGPGTRLTVT.